A selection of T cell receptor beta chains follows, all from one sample in a study of T-cell reconstitution after alpha-beta-depleted transplantation in children. Each CDR3 protein gets one entry after TCRdb re-called the PCR reads with MiXCR. The sample lists roughly 200,000 distinct CDR3 sequences; about 8.7% were seen once. The sample in question was PBMCs, mostly from graft donor cells, obtained 360 days after TCRalphabeta/CD19-depleted stem cell transplant. Receptor source: a male patient aged 2-9 years who had a stem cell transplant for acute myeloid leukemia, so the T cells may come from the graft donor. Both conserved end residues are part of each CDR3. The D gene is left open where the match is weak. Clone sizes are given selectively: once, few, many, or a class where the clone is expanded.

clone size	D gene	CDR3 length	J gene	V gene	CDR3 DNA	CDR3 protein
many	-	15	TRBJ1-4	TRBV6-1	TGTGCCAGCAGCCTATCACTGTGGACTAATGAAAAACTGTTTTTT	CASSLSLWTNEKLFF
many	-	16	TRBJ2-1	TRBV7-8	TGTGCCAGCAAAAGGAAGGGAGGAGTTTCCTACAATGAGCAGTTCTTC	CASKRKGGVSYNEQFF
few	-	15	TRBJ2-5	TRBV7-6	TGTGCCAGCAGCTCACTAAGCCAGGGGCAAGAGACCCAGTACTTC	CASSSLSQGQETQYF
-	-	17	TRBJ1-5	TRBV12-3/TRBV12-4	TGTGCCAGCAGTTTAGACCCCTTAGGGAATAGCAATCAGCCCCAGCATTTT	CASSLDPLGNSNQPQHF
many	-	16	TRBJ2-1	TRBV7-8	TGTGCCAGCAGCTTCTCTCGGTGGGACACAAACAATGAGCAGTTCTTC	CASSFSRWDTNNEQFF
many	-	13	TRBJ2-7	TRBV12-3/TRBV12-4	TGTGCCAGCAGTTTCGGGACTGCCTACGAGCAGTACTTC	CASSFGTAYEQYF
many	-	15	TRBJ2-3	TRBV15	TGTGCCACCAGCAGACTATGGCAGCACACAGATACGCAGTATTTT	CATSRLWQHTDTQYF
few	-	13	TRBJ2-7	TRBV6-1	TGTGCCACCAGGAGGGCAGGGGACAACGAGCAGTACTTC	CATRRAGDNEQYF
many	-	13	TRBJ1-1	TRBV7-2	TGTGCCAGCAGCAGACAGGCCAACACTGAAGCTTTCTTT	CASSRQANTEAFF
many	TRBD1	16	TRBJ1-3	TRBV12-3/TRBV12-4	TGTGCCAGCAGACCTACAGGGGACGTCTCTGGAAACACCATATATTTT	CASRPTGDVSGNTIYF
few	-	13	TRBJ1-5	TRBV20-1	TGCAGTGCTACCAGACAGAGCAATCAGCCCCAGCATTTT	CSATRQSNQPQHF
-	TRBD1	14	TRBJ1-1	TRBV20-1	TGCAGTGCCTACGACAGGGGCGGATACACTGAAGCTTTCTTT	CSAYDRGGYTEAFF
-	TRBD1	16	TRBJ1-2	TRBV6-5	TGTGCCAGCAGTTCCCCTCGGGACAGGGAGAGATATGGCTACACCTTC	CASSSPRDRERYGYTF
medium-sized	-	13	TRBJ1-4	TRBV27	TGTGCCAGCAGTTTAGACAGCGATGGAAAACTGTTTTTT	CASSLDSDGKLFF
-	TRBD2	14	TRBJ2-7	TRBV7-9	TGTGCCAGCAGCTTCGGGACTAGAAACTACGAGCAGTACTTC	CASSFGTRNYEQYF
-	-	16	TRBJ1-2	TRBV7-8	TGTGCCAGCAGCACGGGACCGTATTGGGGGGGCTATGGCTACACCTTC	CASSTGPYWGGYGYTF
-	-	12	TRBJ2-7	TRBV18	TGTGCCAGCTCACCGACAGACTACGAGCAGTACTTC	CASSPTDYEQYF
few	-	13	TRBJ1-5	TRBV11-2	TGTGCCAGCAGCTTCCGAAGGAATCAGCCCCAGCATTTT	CASSFRRNQPQHF
few	TRBD2	12	TRBJ2-3	TRBV20-1	TGCAGTGTAGCGGGAGGCTCAGATACGCAGTATTTT	CSVAGGSDTQYF
many	-	12	TRBJ1-3	TRBV12-3/TRBV12-4	TGTGCCACCCGTAGCTCTGGAAACACCATATATTTT	CATRSSGNTIYF
few	TRBD1	14	TRBJ2-1	TRBV5-1	TGCGCCAGCACGCCCGGGACAGTGAGCAATGAGCAGTTCTTC	CASTPGTVSNEQFF
-	-	19	TRBJ2-1	TRBV12-5	TGTGCTAGTGGTTTGGTACGATTGTTTGGCGGGGTCTGGGAGGATGAGCAGTTCTTC	CASGLVRLFGGVWEDEQFF
-	-	14	TRBJ2-3	TRBV19	TGTGCCAGTAGTTCCAGGGGTCACACAGATACGCAGTATTTT	CASSSRGHTDTQYF
-	-	18	TRBJ1-4	TRBV20-1	TGCAGTGCTGACCCGATTGGGATGGGGACATCAACTAATGAAAAACTGTTTTTT	CSADPIGMGTSTNEKLFF
many	TRBD2	17	TRBJ2-7	TRBV7-2	TGTGCCAGCAGCTTAGCAGGAGCGGGAGGTGTCTCCTACGAGCAGTACTTC	CASSLAGAGGVSYEQYF
few	TRBD1	16	TRBJ1-1	TRBV7-9	TGTGCCAGCAGCGCCGACGGACAGGGCAGGAACACTGAAGCTTTCTTT	CASSADGQGRNTEAFF
many	TRBD2	16	TRBJ2-1	TRBV24-1	TGTGCCACCAGTGATTCTAGCGGGCGGTCCTACAATGAGCAGTTCTTC	CATSDSSGRSYNEQFF